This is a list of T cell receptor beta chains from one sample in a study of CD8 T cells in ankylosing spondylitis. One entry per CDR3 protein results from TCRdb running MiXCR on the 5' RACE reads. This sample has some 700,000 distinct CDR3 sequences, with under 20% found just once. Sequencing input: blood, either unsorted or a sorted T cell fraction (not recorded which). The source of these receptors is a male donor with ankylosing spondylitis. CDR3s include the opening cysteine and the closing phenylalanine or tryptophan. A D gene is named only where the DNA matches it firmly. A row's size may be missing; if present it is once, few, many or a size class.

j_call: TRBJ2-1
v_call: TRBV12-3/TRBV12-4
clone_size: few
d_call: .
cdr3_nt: TGTGCCAGCAGTCTTCCATCGCGGAGGGAGCAGTTCTTC
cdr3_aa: CASSLPSRREQFF

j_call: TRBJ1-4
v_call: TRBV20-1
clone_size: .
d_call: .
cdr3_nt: TGCAGTGCTAGCTCGACACCGGGGGGGGAAAAACTGTTTTTT
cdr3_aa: CSASSTPGGEKLFF

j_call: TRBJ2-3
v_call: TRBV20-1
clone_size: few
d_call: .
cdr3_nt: TGCAGTGCTCAAGGGGTCGAGGCGGTTACGCAGTATTTT
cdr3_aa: CSAQGVEAVTQYF

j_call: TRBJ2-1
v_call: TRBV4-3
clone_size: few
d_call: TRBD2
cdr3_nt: TGCGCCAGCAGCCAAGGGACTAGCAGCCTTGGGAATGAGCAGTTCTTC
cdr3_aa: CASSQGTSSLGNEQFF

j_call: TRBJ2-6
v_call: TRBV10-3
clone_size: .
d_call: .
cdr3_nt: TGTGCCACTGGGGTAGCTTCGGGACCCCATGGGGCCAACGTCCTGACTTTC
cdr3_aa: CATGVASGPHGANVLTF

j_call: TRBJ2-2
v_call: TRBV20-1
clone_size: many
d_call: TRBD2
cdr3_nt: TGCAGTGCTAGAGTAGGCGGGAGTGGGGACACCGGGGAGCTGTTTTTT
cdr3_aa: CSARVGGSGDTGELFF

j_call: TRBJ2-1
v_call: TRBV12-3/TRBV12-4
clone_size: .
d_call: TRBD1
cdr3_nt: TGTGCCAGCAGTTGGGACAGGGGGTCAGGTCACCGGAACAATGAGCAGTTCTTC
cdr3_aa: CASSWDRGSGHRNNEQFF

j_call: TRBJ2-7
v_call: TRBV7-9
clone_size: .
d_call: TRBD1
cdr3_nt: TGTGCCAGCAGCTTAAGGGCAGGGGGCGGCGAGCAGTACTTC
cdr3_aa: CASSLRAGGGEQYF

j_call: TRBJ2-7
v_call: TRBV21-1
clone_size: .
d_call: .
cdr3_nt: TGTGCCAGCAGCTGGGGGGGGGCCGAGCAGTACTTC
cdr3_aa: CASSWGGAEQYF

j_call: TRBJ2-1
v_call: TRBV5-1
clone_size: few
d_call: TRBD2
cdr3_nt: TGCGCCAGCAGCCCAGCATACCGGGGGGATGAGCAGTTCTTC
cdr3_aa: CASSPAYRGDEQFF

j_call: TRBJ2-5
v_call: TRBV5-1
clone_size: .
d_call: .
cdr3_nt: TGCGCCAGCAGCTCCGGGGGCTCGCCCCAAGAGACCCAGTACTTC
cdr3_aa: CASSSGGSPQETQYF

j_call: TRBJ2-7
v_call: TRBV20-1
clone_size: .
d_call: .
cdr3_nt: TGCAGTGCCCAGGAGGGCTTTGCGGGCTACGAGCAGTACTTC
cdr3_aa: CSAQEGFAGYEQYF

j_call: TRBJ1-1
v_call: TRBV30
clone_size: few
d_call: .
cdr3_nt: TGTGCCTGGAGTCTATACGGGACCGAGCTTTTGGACACTGAAGCTTTCTTT
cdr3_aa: CAWSLYGTELLDTEAFF

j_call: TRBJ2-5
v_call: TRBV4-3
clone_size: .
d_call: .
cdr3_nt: TGCGCCAGCAGCCAAGAGGCCGAAGGAGAGACCCAGTACTTC
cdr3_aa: CASSQEAEGETQYF

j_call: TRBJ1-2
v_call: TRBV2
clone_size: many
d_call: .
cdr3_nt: TGTGCCAGCAGTGAGGAACAGGATCTAGGCTATGGCTACACCTTC
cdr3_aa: CASSEEQDLGYGYTF

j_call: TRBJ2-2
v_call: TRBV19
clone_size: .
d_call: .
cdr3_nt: TGTGCCAGTAGTACAGGGGCGAACACCGGGGAGCTGTTTTTT
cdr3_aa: CASSTGANTGELFF

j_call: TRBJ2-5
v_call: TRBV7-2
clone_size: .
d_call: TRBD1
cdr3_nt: TGTGCCAGCAGCCCACGGGACAGGGAAGGAGAGACCCAGTACTTC
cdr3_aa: CASSPRDREGETQYF

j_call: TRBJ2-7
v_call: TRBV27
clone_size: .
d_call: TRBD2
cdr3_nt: TGTGCCAGCACCCCTAGCGGGAACGCCTACGAGCAGTACTTC
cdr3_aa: CASTPSGNAYEQYF

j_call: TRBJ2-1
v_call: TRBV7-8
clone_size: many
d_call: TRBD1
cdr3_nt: TGTGCCAGCAGCCCGGACAGGGGTGAGGAGCAGTTCTTC
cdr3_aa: CASSPDRGEEQFF

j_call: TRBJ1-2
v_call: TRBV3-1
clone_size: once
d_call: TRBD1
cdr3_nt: TGTGCCTGCAGCCAAGGGGACAGCTTCAACTATGGCTACACCTTC
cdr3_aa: CACSQGDSFNYGYTF

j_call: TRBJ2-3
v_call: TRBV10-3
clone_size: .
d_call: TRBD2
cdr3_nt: TGTGCCATCAGCCAAGGGACTAACGACCTCACAGATACGCAGTATTTT
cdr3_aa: CAISQGTNDLTDTQYF

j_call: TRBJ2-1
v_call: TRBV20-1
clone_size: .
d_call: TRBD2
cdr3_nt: TGCAGTGCTAGTCTTCCTAGCGGTTACAATGAGCAGTTCTTC
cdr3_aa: CSASLPSGYNEQFF

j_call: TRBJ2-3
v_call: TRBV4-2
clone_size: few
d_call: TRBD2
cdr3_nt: TGTGCCAGCAGCCAAGCGGCGGGAGGGACTACAGATACGCAGTATTTT
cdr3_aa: CASSQAAGGTTDTQYF

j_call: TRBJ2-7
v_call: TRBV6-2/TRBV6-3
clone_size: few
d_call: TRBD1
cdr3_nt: TGTGCCAGCACCCAGGGGGCAACCTACGAGCAGTACTTC
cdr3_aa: CASTQGATYEQYF

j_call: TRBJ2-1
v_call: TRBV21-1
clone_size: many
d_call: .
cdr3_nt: TGTGCCAGCAGCAAAATGGACAGCGGGAGCGACAATGAGCAGTTCTTC
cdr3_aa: CASSKMDSGSDNEQFF

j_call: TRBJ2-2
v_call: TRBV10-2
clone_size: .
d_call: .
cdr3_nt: TGCGCCAGCAGATGGGACTTAACCAACACCGGGGAGCTGTTTTTT
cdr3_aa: CASRWDLTNTGELFF

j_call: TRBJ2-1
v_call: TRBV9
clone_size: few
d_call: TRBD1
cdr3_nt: TGTGCCAGCAGCTTTACGGACAGGGAAACGCATGAGCAGTTCTTC
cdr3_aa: CASSFTDRETHEQFF

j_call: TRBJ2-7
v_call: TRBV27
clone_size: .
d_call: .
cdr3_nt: TGTGCCAGCAGCTATGCAAACGAGCAGTACTTC
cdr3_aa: CASSYANEQYF

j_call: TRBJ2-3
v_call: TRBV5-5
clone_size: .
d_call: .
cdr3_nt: TGTGCCAGCCTCTTGGTAGGAGGCCGAGATACGCAGTATTTT
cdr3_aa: CASLLVGGRDTQYF

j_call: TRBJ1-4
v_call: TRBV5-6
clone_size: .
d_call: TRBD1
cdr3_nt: TGTGCCAGCAGCAGACCGGGACAGGGAAATGAAAAACTGTTTTTT
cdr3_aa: CASSRPGQGNEKLFF

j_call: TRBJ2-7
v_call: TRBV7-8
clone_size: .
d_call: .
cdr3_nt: TGTGCCAGCAGCGAAACAGAGGCGTACCGCGAGCAGTACTTC
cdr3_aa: CASSETEAYREQYF

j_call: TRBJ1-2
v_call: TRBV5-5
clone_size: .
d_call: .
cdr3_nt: TGTGCCAGCAGCCCTGGACTGAGCTATGGCTACACCTTC
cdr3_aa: CASSPGLSYGYTF

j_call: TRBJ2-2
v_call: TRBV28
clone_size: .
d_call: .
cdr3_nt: TGTGCCAGCAGCGCTCACAGCCTCGGGGAGCTGTTTTTT
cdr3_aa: CASSAHSLGELFF